This T cell receptor beta chain emerged from a study of naive and memory T cell subsets. Both TRBC1 and TRBC2 were covered by a beta constant-region primer of two equimolar oligonucleotides. Ligated cDNA was amplified by four rounds of PCR with nested alpha and beta constant-region primers and SP2. TCRdb called the UMI-ligation and nested PCR reads again in MiXCR, with one record for every CDR3 protein. The data hold approximately 140,000 distinct CDR3 sequences, with approximately 18% observed a single time. For this clonotype: Its target is unknown.

The CDR3 totals 12 residues. Trimming took off 0 bases at V and 8 bases at J, with 5 bases between the two ends. Germline V gene lookup returns CDR1 MGHRA and CDR2 YSYEKL. The study, taken as a whole, reports: In naive cells, over 90% of TCR sequences were seen only once. A few larger clonotypes appeared in naive repertoires, especially CD8, possibly memory cells re-expressing CD45RA.

After CD4 positive bead selection, the CD4-negative fraction gave CD8 T cells. The sequence derives from a human donor in good health. J is TRBJ2-1 and V is TRBV4-1; D unresolved. Sequencing was performed on naive CD8+ T cells from blood. CDR3 sequence: CASSQDWYEQFF. CDR3 bases: TGCGCCAGCAGCCAAGATTGGTATGAGCAGTTCTTC.